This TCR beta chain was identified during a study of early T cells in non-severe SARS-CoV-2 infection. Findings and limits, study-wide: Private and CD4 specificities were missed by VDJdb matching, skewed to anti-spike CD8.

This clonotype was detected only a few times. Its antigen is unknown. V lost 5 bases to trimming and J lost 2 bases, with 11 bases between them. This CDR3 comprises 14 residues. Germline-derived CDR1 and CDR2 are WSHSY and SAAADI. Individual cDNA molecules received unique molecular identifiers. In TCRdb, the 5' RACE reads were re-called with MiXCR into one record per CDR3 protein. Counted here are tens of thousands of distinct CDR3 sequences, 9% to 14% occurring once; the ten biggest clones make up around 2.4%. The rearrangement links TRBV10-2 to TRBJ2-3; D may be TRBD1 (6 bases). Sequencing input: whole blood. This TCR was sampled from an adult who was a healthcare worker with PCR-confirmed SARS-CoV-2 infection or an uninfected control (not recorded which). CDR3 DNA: TGCGCCAGCAGTCCCGACAGGCTCACAGATACGCAGTATTTT. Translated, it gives CASSPDRLTDTQYF.